The clone carrying this T cell receptor (beta chain) was seen only a few times. Antigen specificity is unknown. The CDR3 is made up of 14 amino acids. The germline V gene encodes CDR1 SGHAT and CDR2 FQNNGV. V lost 5 bases and J 0 bases, leaving 8 bases between the germline ends. The PCR ran on 60 Vbeta and 13 Jbeta primers. Clones were sequenced by immunoSEQ multiplex PCR, and TCRdb holds only the in-frame ones, with some missing. The sample consists of approximately 140,000 clones, more than 60% of them appearing once. The data belong to a study of cytomegalovirus exposure and HLA in healthy donors. Points from the study as a whole: Later analysis demonstrated an association between a missense DCLRE1C variant and TCR beta V- and J-gene trimming. The study labeled fewer than 200 TCR beta chains cytomegalovirus-associated. Sequence variants that were highly shared formed a cluster that was likely a sequencing artifact.

The chain recombines TRBV11-2 with TRBJ1-3; D perhaps matches TRBD1 (5 bases). The sample comprised PBMCs. The TCR comes from a woman aged 55-70 years in good health and CMV-seronegative. The CDR3 nucleotides read TGTGCCAGCAGCCTACAGGTCTCTGGAAACACCATATATTTT. This encodes CASSLQVSGNTIYF.